These 5 T cell receptor beta chains originate from one sample sequenced in a study of human T cells and chemical hapten exposure. Time point here: pre-sensitization, week 0. Documented treatment: therapeutic diphenylcyclopropenone sensitization with weekly scalp DPC. Unfractionated whole blood yielded the extracted total RNA. One entry per CDR3 protein results from TCRdb running MiXCR on the RACE reads. The sample lists roughly 50,000 distinct CDR3 sequences, roughly 10% occurring once. This specimen consisted of whole blood, obtained in connection with sensitization to the hapten diphenylcyclopropenone (DPC). The receptors come from a woman aged 25 to 39 with alopecia areata. Some clones in this sample may be carry-over from other donors' samples.

This clonotype was seen a few times. V is TRBV28 and J is TRBJ1-1; no definite D call. The CDR3 contains 14 residues. Germline values: CDR1 MDHEN, CDR2 SYDVKM. Trimming cost V 7 bases and J 4 bases, with 16 bases left between them. The CDR3 region is CASTAALLSTEAFF. In DNA form, the CDR3 reads TGTGCCAGCACCGCTGCCCTGTTGAGCACTGAAGCTTTCTTT.

This clonotype has a count of ten or more. The V gene is TRBV5-5, the J gene TRBJ2-3; D not certain. V was shortened by 6 bases and J by 0 bases, with 14 bases between the two germline ends. Germline V gene data show CDR1 as SGHKS and CDR2 as YYEKEE (reference sequence). The CDR3 is 15 residues long. Here the CDR3 reads CASIQGRPSTDTQYF. The CDR3 coding sequence is TGTGCCAGCATTCAAGGCAGACCCAGCACAGATACGCAGTATTTT.

The J gene is TRBJ1-4, the V gene TRBV4-3; no definite D call. The CDR3 extends over 14 amino acids. The germline V gene encodes CDR1 LGHNA and CDR2 YSLEER. V was trimmed by 1 base and J by 7 bases, leaving 10 bases between them. In nucleotides, the CDR3 is TGCGCCAGCAGCCAAGGAAGGATGGGTGAAAAACTGTTTTTT. Its protein product is CASSQGRMGEKLFF.

A few counts support this clonotype. The rearrangement uses TRBV7-2 and TRBJ2-1; D is ambiguous. The CDR3 length is 13 residues. Germline V gene lookup returns CDR1 SGHTA and CDR2 FQGNSA. V was shortened by 0 bases and J by 4 bases, with 4 bases between the two germline ends. Here the CDR3 reads CASSLAPYNEQFF. CDR3 in DNA: TGTGCCAGCAGCTTAGCCCCATACAATGAGCAGTTCTTC.

The chain uses TRBV4-2 and TRBJ2-1, with 11 bases identical to TRBD2. J gave up 0 bases and V 1 base, and 5 bases lay outside the gene matches. Germline V gene lookup returns CDR1 LGHNA and CDR2 YNFKEQ. The CDR3 consists of 18 residues. The CDR3 region is CASSQGLAGGSSYNEQFF. CDR3 in DNA: TGTGCCAGCAGCCAAGGTTTAGCGGGGGGGTCCTCCTACAATGAGCAGTTCTTC.